This note documents a single T cell receptor beta chain sequence. The study recruited people aged 18 to 89 years across more than 20 US areas. Cohorts were determined from participant-reported clinical history. This specimen belongs to a study of blood T cell repertoires in COVID-19. On the study more broadly: In each case, the material was cDNA or gDNA derived from T cells, B-cell-depleted T cells, or PBMCs.

TCRdb keeps only in-frame clones here, not all; method: immunoSEQ multiplex PCR. The repertoire holds 110,000 to 150,000 clones, 86% seen once, with under 4.5% in the top ten. The CDR3 is made up of 14 amino acids. Germline lookup yields CDR1 LNHDA and CDR2 SQIVND (reference sequence). Trimming took 8 bases from V and 5 from J, leaving 15 bases between them. The chain has TRBV19 and TRBJ1-4, with D possibly being TRBD1 (5 bases). Sequenced input: PBMCs or T cells enriched from blood (not recorded which). The source is a man between 45 and 60 years old who had recovered from COVID-19. The CDR3 region is CASAARGRNEKLFF. The CDR3 region has the DNA TGTGCCAGTGCCGCTCGGGGGAGAAATGAAAAACTGTTTTTT.